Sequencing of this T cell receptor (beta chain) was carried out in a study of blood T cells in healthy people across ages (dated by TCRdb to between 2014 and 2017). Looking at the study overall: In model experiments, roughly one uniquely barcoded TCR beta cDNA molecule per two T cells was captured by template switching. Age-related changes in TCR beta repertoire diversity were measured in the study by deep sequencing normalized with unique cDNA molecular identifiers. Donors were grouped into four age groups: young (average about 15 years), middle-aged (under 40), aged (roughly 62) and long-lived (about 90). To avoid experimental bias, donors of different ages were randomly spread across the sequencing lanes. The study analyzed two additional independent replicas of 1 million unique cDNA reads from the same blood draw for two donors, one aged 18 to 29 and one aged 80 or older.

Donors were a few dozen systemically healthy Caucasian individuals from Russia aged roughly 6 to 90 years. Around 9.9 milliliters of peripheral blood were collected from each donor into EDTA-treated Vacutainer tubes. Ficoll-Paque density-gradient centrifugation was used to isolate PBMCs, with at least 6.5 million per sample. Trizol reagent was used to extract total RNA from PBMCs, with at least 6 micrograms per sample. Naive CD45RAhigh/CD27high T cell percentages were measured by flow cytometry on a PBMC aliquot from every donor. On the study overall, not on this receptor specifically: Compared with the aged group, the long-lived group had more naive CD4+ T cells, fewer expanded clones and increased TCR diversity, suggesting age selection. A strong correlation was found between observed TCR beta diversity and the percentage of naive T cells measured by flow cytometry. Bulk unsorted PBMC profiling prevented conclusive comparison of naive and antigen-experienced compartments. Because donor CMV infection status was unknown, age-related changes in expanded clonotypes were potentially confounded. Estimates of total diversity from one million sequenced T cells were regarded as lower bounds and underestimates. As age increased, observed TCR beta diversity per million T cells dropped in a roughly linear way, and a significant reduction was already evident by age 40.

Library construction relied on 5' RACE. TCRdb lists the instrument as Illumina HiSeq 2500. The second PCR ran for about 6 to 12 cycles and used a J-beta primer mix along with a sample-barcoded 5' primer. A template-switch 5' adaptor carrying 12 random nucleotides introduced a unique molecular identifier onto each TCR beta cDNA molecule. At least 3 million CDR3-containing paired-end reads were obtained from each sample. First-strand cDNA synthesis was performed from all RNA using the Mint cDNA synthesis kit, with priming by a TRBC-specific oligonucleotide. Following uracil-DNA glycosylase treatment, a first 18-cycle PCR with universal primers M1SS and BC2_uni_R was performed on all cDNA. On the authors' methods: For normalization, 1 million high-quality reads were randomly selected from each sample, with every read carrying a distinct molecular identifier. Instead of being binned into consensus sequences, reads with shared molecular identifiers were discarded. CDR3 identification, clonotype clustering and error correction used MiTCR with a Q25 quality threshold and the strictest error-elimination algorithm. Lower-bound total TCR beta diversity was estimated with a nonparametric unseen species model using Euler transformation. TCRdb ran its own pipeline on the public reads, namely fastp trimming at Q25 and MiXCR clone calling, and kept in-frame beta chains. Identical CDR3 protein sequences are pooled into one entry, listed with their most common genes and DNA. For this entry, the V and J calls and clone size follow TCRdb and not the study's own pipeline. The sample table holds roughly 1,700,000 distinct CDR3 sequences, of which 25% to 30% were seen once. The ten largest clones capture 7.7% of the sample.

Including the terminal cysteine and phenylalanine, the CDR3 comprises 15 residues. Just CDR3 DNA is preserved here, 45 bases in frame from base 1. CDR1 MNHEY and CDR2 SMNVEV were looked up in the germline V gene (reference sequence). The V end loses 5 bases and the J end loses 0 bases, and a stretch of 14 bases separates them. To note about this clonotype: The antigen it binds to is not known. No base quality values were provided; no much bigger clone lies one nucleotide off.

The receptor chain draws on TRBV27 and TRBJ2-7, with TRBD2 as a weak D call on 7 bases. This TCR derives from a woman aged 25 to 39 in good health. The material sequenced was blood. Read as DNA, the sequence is TGTGCCAGCAGTCCTCAGCGGGACATCTCCTACGAGCAGTACTTC. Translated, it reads CASSPQRDISYEQYF.